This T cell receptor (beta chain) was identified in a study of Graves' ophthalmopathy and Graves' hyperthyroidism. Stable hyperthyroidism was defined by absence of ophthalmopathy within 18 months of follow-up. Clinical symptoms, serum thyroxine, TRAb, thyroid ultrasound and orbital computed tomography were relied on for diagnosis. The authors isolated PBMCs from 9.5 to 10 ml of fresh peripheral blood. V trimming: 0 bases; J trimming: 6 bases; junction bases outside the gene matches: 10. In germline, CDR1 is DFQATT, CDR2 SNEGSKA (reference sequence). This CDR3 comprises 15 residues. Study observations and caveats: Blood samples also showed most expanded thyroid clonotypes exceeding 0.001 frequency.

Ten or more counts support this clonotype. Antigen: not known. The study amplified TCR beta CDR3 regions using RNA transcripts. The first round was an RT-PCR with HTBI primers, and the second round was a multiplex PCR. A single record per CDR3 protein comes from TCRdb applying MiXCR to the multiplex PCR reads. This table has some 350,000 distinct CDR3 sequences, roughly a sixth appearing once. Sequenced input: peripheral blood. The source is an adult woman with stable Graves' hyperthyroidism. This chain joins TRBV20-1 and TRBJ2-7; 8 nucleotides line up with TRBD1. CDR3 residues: CSAREKGRGRLEQYF. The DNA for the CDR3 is TGCAGTGCTAGAGAGAAGGGCAGGGGGCGTCTCGAGCAGTACTTC.